This T cell receptor (beta chain) was found in a study of T cell responses to AZD1222 COVID-19 vaccine (dated by TCRdb to about 2021). At the level of the whole study: TCR sequencing covered some 240 trial participants: 207 given two doses of AZD1222 and 26 given two doses of MenACWY control vaccine. Enrollment into the trials was organized by age into subgroups of 18-55, 56-69 and 70-plus years, and those subgroups contained around 150, 28 and 57 TCR-sequenced participants, respectively.

The CDR3 spans 13 residues, from the cysteine through the phenylalanine. The kept DNA is CDR3 alone, 39 bases in frame from the first base. V drops 3 bases and J drops 1 base, leaving 6 bases in between. The germline V gene encodes CDR1 ENHRY and CDR2 SYGVKD. The paper as a whole reports these results and caveats: Because no day 14 peak-response samples were available, the repertoires could be characterized only after the peak T cell response. Only a handful of AZD1222 recipients were SARS-CoV-2 seropositive at baseline, limiting conclusions about previously exposed vaccinees. Epitopes outside the regions mutated in the B.1.351 and B.1.1.7 variants were reportedly recognized by nearly half of the unique spike-specific TCRs. CD4 TCRs associated with the vaccine covered the entire spike protein, and the dominant responses were in regions 160-218 and 743-854. Participants were mostly white British, with more females than males. The authors suggested clonal diversity may have been underestimated. In the small 56-69-year group, the increase in depth fell short of significance, most likely because of low power. After two AZD1222 doses, both the breadth and the depth of spike-specific TCRs were significantly higher than at day 0 and than in MenACWY recipients.

Concerning this clone itself: Its binding antigen is unknown. The sample holds no much larger clone one base away, and base qualities are not on file.

The CDR3 regions of human TCRbeta chains were subjected to immunosequencing. As for how the authors treated the data: Repertoire TCRs were matched against a reference library of SARS-CoV-2-specific TCRs generated with the MIRA antigen-specificity platform. Breadth meant the fraction of unique TCRs that were SARS-CoV-2-associated, whereas depth meant the fraction of total T cells that were SARS-CoV-2-associated. Using the MIRA data, each spike-specific TCR was assigned both to the spike region to which the TCR was reactive and to a CD4 or CD8 class. Log10-transformed breadth and depth values were compared by one-way ANOVA with Sidak's multiple comparisons tests. Drawn from immuneACCESS, this table holds only the in-frame rearrangements with V and J called that TCRdb kept. Clones are partly lost; checked studies trace under half to an unresolved V gene and leave the rest unexplained. That table gives V, J and clone size, and the DNA gave D and trimming. The table for this sample lists about 98,000 clones; approximately 86% of them were counted only once. Approximately 10% of the sample is in the top ten clones.

This specimen's time point label, interpreted: baseline before first vaccination. Explained via the paper, the treatment or condition label denotes: meningococcal conjugate vaccine given as trial control. Vaccinee samples came from UK trials COV001 and COV002, including a single-blind randomized controlled phase 2/3 trial of AZD1222 (ChAdOx1 nCoV-19) in healthy adults. For TCRbeta chain sequencing, PBMC samples from trial participants were taken at day 0 and at day 28 after the second dose. This chain joins TRBV10-3 to TRBJ1-1; the D gene cannot be named for sure. The sample consisted of peripheral blood, taken on day 0 of MenACWY control vaccination. The origin of this receptor is an adult in good health. The base sequence is TGTGCCATCAGTGATATGACGAACACTGAAGCTTTCTTT. Its product reads: CAISDMTNTEAFF.